The 27 T cell receptor beta chains below come from one sample, sequenced in a study of cytomegalovirus exposure and HLA in healthy donors. The method was immunoSEQ multiplex PCR; TCRdb's version includes in-frame clones alone and lacks a portion of them. The sample includes 300,000 or so clones, approximately 88% of them seen just once. The sample comprised PBMCs. Receptors were obtained from a man between 25 and 39 years old in good health and CMV-seronegative.

V usage is TRBV7-9 and J usage is TRBJ2-7, with D possibly TRBD1 on 7 matching bases. CDR3 length equals 14 residues. V lost 5 bases and J 0 bases, leaving 11 bases between the germline ends. CDR1 SEHNR and CDR2 FQNEAQ come from the germline V gene (reference sequence). The chain's CDR3 is CASSQGGSSYEQYF. CDR3 nucleotide sequence: TGTGCCAGCAGCCAGGGGGGTAGCTCCTACGAGCAGTACTTC.

The chain uses TRBV7-8 and TRBJ1-1; 7 bases align to TRBD1. The germline V gene has CDR1 SGHVS and CDR2 FQNEAQ. CDR3 length equals 14 residues. V lost 5 bases to trimming and J lost 1 base; unmatched junction nucleotides: 4. Here the CDR3 DNA reads TGTGCCAGCAGCATCGGGACAGAGAACACTGAAGCTTTCTTT. Translated: CASSIGTENTEAFF.

This clone was seen more than once but under ten times. The genes are TRBV7-9 and TRBJ1-4; no reliable D call. From germline, CDR1 is SEHNR and CDR2 FQNEAQ (reference sequence). V shed 1 base and J shed 8 bases, with 23 bases lying between them. The CDR3 covers 18 residues. The CDR3 DNA sequence: TGTGCCAGCAGCTTAGAGACATCGAGCACAAGATGGGAGGAAAAACTGTTTTTT. Translation gives CASSLETSSTRWEEKLFF.

This clone turned up a few times. The chain couples TRBV10-3 to TRBJ1-2; no clear D. The V end was cut by 3 bases, the J end by 4 bases, with 6 bases between. The length of the CDR3 is 12 residues. Per the germline V gene, CDR1 is ENHRY and CDR2 is SYGVKD. As DNA, the CDR3 is TGTGCCATCAGTGATGAGGCCTATGGCTACACCTTC. Translated, it gives CAISDEAYGYTF.

The gene calls are TRBV11-2 and TRBJ1-1; a possible D gene is TRBD1 (5 bases). Per germline, CDR1 SGHAT and CDR2 FQNNGV. The V end was cut by 7 bases, the J end by 4 bases, with 19 bases between. This CDR3 contains 15 residues. As DNA, the CDR3 is TGTGCCAGCATCAACTACGAAAGGGGCAGCACTGAAGCTTTCTTT. Translation gives CASINYERGSTEAFF.

This sequence joins TRBV19 and TRBJ1-2; 10 nucleotides align to TRBD1. This CDR3 is 13 amino acids long. Unmatched junction bases numbered 2, after V lost 7 bases and J lost 3 bases. The V gene's germline CDR1 is LNHDA and CDR2 SQIVND (reference sequence). The CDR3 DNA sequence: TGTGCCAGTAAGGACAGGGGGTACTATGGCTACACCTTC. This sequence encodes CASKDRGYYGYTF.

This clone was detected only once. V usage is TRBV7-2 and J usage is TRBJ2-4; tentatively, D is TRBD1 (6 bases). This CDR3 is 12 amino acids long. V was cut by 1 base and J by 10 bases, with 8 bases left in between. Per the germline V gene, CDR1 is SGHTA and CDR2 is FQGNSA. Written as DNA, the CDR3 is TGTGCCAGCAGCTTAGGACAGGCAATTCAGTACTTC. This sequence encodes CASSLGQAIQYF.

V and J are TRBV11-2 and TRBJ1-1; 7 bases agree with TRBD1. CDR1 and CDR2 from the germline V gene are SGHAT and FQNNGV. The ends lost 5 bases at V and 3 bases at J; junction bases unmatched: 6. The CDR3 sequence is 14 residues long. In DNA form, the CDR3 reads TGTGCCAGCAGCCTTTGGACAGGAGACACTGAAGCTTTCTTT. Translated: CASSLWTGDTEAFF.

This chain uses TRBV11-2 with TRBJ1-1; maybe TRBD1 (6 bases). Germline V gene sequence: CDR1 SGHAT, CDR2 FQNNGV. Trimming took off 11 bases at V and 5 bases at J, with 12 bases between the two ends. The CDR3 consists of 11 residues. CDR3 amino acids: CALGGGTEAFF. The CDR3 bases are TGTGCCCTAGGGGGGGGGACTGAAGCTTTCTTT.

V usage is TRBV6-1 and J usage is TRBJ1-5; D is unresolved. V shed 6 bases and J shed 6 bases, with 9 bases lying between them. The CDR3 totals 12 residues. Germline V gives CDR1 MNHNS, CDR2 SASEGT. CDR3 region: CASRTTAQPQHF. The CDR3 region has the DNA TGTGCCAGCAGAACAACCGCTCAGCCCCAGCATTTT.

The V call is TRBV30, the J call TRBJ1-5; the D gene is possibly TRBD1 (5 bases). CDR3 size: 13 residues. Germline V gene lookup returns CDR1 GTSNPN and CDR2 SVGIG (reference sequence). The germline V and J ends were trimmed by 2 bases and 4 bases, with 9 bases remaining between them. This CDR3 is CAWSRDFNQPQHF. The CDR3 nucleotides are TGTGCCTGGAGTAGGGACTTTAATCAGCCCCAGCATTTT.

The CDR3 here is CASSFFPDRGQETQYF. In DNA, the CDR3 is TGTGCCAGCAGCTTCTTCCCTGACAGGGGGCAAGAGACCCAGTACTTC. This chain uses TRBV7-9 with TRBJ2-5, with 9 bases aligning to TRBD1. The CDR3 covers 16 residues. Unmatched junction bases numbered 7, after V lost 3 bases and J lost 2 bases. Germline V gene data show CDR1 as SEHNR and CDR2 as FQNEAQ (reference sequence).

The chain joins TRBV12-5 to TRBJ1-5; no reliable D call. This CDR3 region has 15 residues. The germline gives CDR1 LGHNT, CDR2 FRNRAP. With 2 bases removed from V and 0 bases from J, the gap between germline ends came to 8 bases. CDR3 amino acids: CASGLFVYSNQPQHF. The CDR3 DNA sequence: TGTGCTAGTGGTTTGTTTGTGTATAGCAATCAGCCCCAGCATTTT. Complete variable domain (other parts from reference TRBV12-5 and TRBJ1-5): DARVTQTPRHKVTEMGQEVTMRCQPILGHNTVFWYRQTMMQGLELLAYFRNRAPLDDSGMPKDRFSAEMPDATLATLKIQPSEPRDSAVYFCASGLFVYSNQPQHFGDGTRLSIL.

This chain joins TRBV19 and TRBJ1-2; no clear D gene. Germline CDR1 LNHDA, CDR2 SQIVND (reference sequence). This CDR3 has 12 amino acids. The V end was cut by 5 bases, the J end by 2 bases, with 6 bases between. In DNA form, the CDR3 reads TGTGCCAGTAGTCGAGGGAACTATGGCTACACCTTC. Protein product: CASSRGNYGYTF.

The rearrangement links TRBV27 to TRBJ2-7; perhaps TRBD1 as D (6 bases). V was cut by 4 bases and J by 11 bases, with 12 bases left in between. The germline V gene has CDR1 MNHEY and CDR2 SMNVEV (reference sequence). CDR3 length: 11 residues. The CDR3 bases are TGTGCCAGCAGTTGGCTCGGACAGAAGTACTTC. It codes for CASSWLGQKYF.

V gene TRBV29-1 combines with J gene TRBJ2-3, with 8 bases matching TRBD2. The germline V gene encodes CDR1 SQVTM and CDR2 ANQGSEA. Germline trimming cut 1 base from V and 0 bases from J; bases unmatched to any gene: 3. The CDR3 has 15 amino acids. The CDR3 DNA reads TGCAGCGTTGAAGGAGGGACTAGGAGCACAGATACGCAGTATTTT. As protein: CSVEGGTRSTDTQYF.

The J gene is TRBJ2-1, the V gene TRBV5-4, with 8 bases that match TRBD2. Germline V gives CDR1 SGHNT, CDR2 YYREEE (reference sequence). The CDR3 covers 15 residues. The V gene end was trimmed by 4 bases and the J gene end by 7 bases; junction bases not matched to a gene: 10. The CDR3 spells CASSATAGGTNEQFF. The CDR3 nucleotides read TGTGCCAGCAGCGCCACCGCGGGGGGCACAAATGAGCAGTTCTTC.

The chain employs TRBV18 and TRBJ1-6; D is unresolved. V was trimmed by 3 bases and J by 2 bases, leaving 14 bases between them. This CDR3 comprises 17 residues. Germline V CDR1 and CDR2: KGHSH, LQKENI. Here the CDR3 DNA reads TGTGCCAGCTCACCGAATCGGCCGGGGACCTATAATTCACCCCTCCACTTT. Protein sequence: CASSPNRPGTYNSPLHF.

V gene TRBV7-9 combines with J gene TRBJ2-5; 7 bases are shared with TRBD2. The CDR3 is made up of 15 amino acids. J gave up 3 bases and V 1 base, and 5 bases lay outside the gene matches. CDR1 is SEHNR and CDR2 is FQNEAQ in the germline V gene (reference sequence). CDR3 residues: CASSLEPGGKETQYF. The CDR3 nucleotides are TGTGCCAGCAGCTTAGAACCGGGGGGAAAAGAGACCCAGTACTTC.

The rearrangement uses TRBV7-9 and TRBJ2-1; 8 positions agree with TRBD1. Germline V gene sequence: CDR1 SEHNR, CDR2 FQNEAQ (reference sequence). The CDR3 extends over 15 amino acids. Trimming at V came to 1 base and at J to 5 bases, leaving 4 bases not matched to a gene. The CDR3 sequence is CASSLVQGADNEQFF. In DNA form, the CDR3 reads TGTGCCAGCAGCTTAGTGCAGGGGGCGGACAATGAGCAGTTCTTC.

The chain recombines TRBV2 with TRBJ1-1; perhaps TRBD1 as D (6 bases). Trimming cost V 8 bases and J 4 bases, with 26 bases left between them. CDR3 length: 17 residues. CDR1 SNHLY and CDR2 FYNNEI come from the germline V gene. In DNA, the CDR3 is TGTGCCAGCTCTGTCGCGTTGAGCCACAGGGCGGGCACTGAAGCTTTCTTT. This codes for CASSVALSHRAGTEAFF. The full variable domain, completed using reference TRBV2 and TRBJ1-1, is EPEVTQTPSHQVTQMGQEVILRCVPISNHLYFYWYRQILGQKVEFLVSFYNNEISEKSEIFDDQFSVERPDGSNFTLKIRSTKLEDSAMYFCASSVALSHRAGTEAFFGQGTRLTVV.

On this clone: Additional DNA sequences in this sample encode the identical CDR3. The V gene is TRBV6-5, the J gene TRBJ1-1, with 7 bases lining up with TRBD1. This CDR3 has 15 amino acids. J was trimmed by 0 bases and V by 0 bases; bases with no gene match: 1. Germline-derived CDR1 and CDR2 are MNHEY and SVGAGI. The CDR3 nucleotides are TGTGCCAGCAGTTACTCCGGGACAGTGAACACTGAAGCTTTCTTT. It specifies CASSYSGTVNTEAFF.

The CDR3 here is CSVRLDKETQYF. The CDR3 DNA sequence: TGCAGCGTTCGACTAGATAAGGAGACCCAGTACTTC. The rearrangement joins TRBV29-1 to TRBJ2-5; a weak D match, TRBD2 (6 bases). The CDR3 is 12 residues long. Looked up from germline, CDR1 is SQVTM and CDR2 is ANQGSEA. Trimming took 5 bases from V and 5 from J, leaving 12 bases between them.

The chain has TRBV9 and TRBJ2-1; TRBD2 is a possible D gene (5 bases). The CDR3 totals 15 residues. Germline lookup yields CDR1 SGDLS and CDR2 YYNGEE. V was pared by 4 bases and J by 3 bases, with 14 bases between. The DNA for the CDR3 is TGTGCCAGCAGCCCTAGTCAAGGACTCTACAATGAGCAGTTCTTC. It yields the protein CASSPSQGLYNEQFF.

This CDR3 reads CASSDRAPSSYNSPLHF. CDR3 nucleotides: TGTGCCAGCAGTGACAGGGCTCCGAGCTCCTATAATTCACCCCTCCACTTT. The rearrangement links TRBV28 to TRBJ1-6; 7 bases agree with TRBD1. The CDR3 extends over 17 amino acids. CDR1 and CDR2 (germline): MDHEN, SYDVKM. V trimming: 5 bases; J trimming: 0 bases; junction bases outside the gene matches: 7.

The V call is TRBV19, the J call TRBJ2-5, with 10 bases matching TRBD2. The V and J ends lost 3 bases and 1 base, in that order; junction bases with no gene match: 5. Germline CDR1 and CDR2: LNHDA and SQIVND (reference sequence). This CDR3 contains 16 residues. The CDR3 nucleotides are TGTGCCAGTAGTATGTGGGCTAGCGGGAGCCAAGAGACCCAGTACTTC. Translating it yields CASSMWASGSQETQYF.

The V call is TRBV10-3, the J call TRBJ2-7; TRBD2 matches 10 bases. J lost 5 bases, V lost 8 bases, and 9 bases had no gene match. This CDR3 has 14 residues. Per germline, CDR1 ENHRY and CDR2 SYGVKD. The CDR3 sequence is CAILKAGGLHEQYF. CDR3 sequence (DNA): TGTGCCATCCTCAAAGCGGGGGGGCTCCACGAGCAGTACTTC.